The 9 T cell receptor beta chains in this list originate from one sample, sequenced in a study of PD-L1 blockade in urothelial cancer. Method: immunoSEQ multiplex PCR; TCRdb's copy keeps in-frame clones and lacks some. The data show around 30,000 clones, with 80% to 85% seen just once and 2% to 2.5% held by the top ten. Here the sequenced sample was PBMCs, taken around atezolizumab (anti-PD-L1) treatment. These receptors all come from a man over 45 with urothelial cancer.

V is TRBV5-5 and J is TRBJ1-2; 9 positions agree with TRBD1. Germline CDR1 and CDR2: SGHKS and YYEKEE (reference sequence). With 2 bases clipped from V and 3 bases from J, the junction kept 8 bases outside the gene matches. CDR3 length: 16 amino acids. The CDR3 region is CASSLLDRGVYYGYTF. CDR3 coding DNA: TGTGCCAGCAGCTTACTAGACAGGGGGGTTTACTATGGCTACACCTTC.

A note on this clone: Germline is not matched at one junction end, which may reflect a read error. The rearrangement uses TRBV18 and TRBJ2-3, with D perhaps matching TRBD1 (6 bases). The CDR3 contains 14 residues. Per the germline V gene, CDR1 is KGHSH and CDR2 is LQKENI. The CDR3 reads CASSPPGDKDTQYF. CDR3 DNA: TGTGCCAGCTCCCCACCAGGGGATAAGGATACGCAGTATTTT.

This chain links TRBV10-3 with TRBJ1-5; 9 nucleotides agree with TRBD1. The CDR3 has 16 amino acids. The junction had 10 bases not matched to a gene; V was cut back by 4 bases and J by 6 bases. The V gene's germline CDR1 is ENHRY and CDR2 SYGVKD. The CDR3 DNA reads as TGTGCCATCAGTGGTGGGACAGGGCCCATGGGTCAGCCCCAGCATTTT. Its protein product is CAISGGTGPMGQPQHF.

The genes are TRBV4-2 and TRBJ1-5; 7 bases are shared with TRBD1. Trimming took 0 bases from V and 7 from J; bases not matched to a gene: 9. The CDR3 extends over 16 amino acids. CDR1 is LGHNA, CDR2 YNFKEQ, per germline. CDR3 bases: TGTGCCAGCAGCCAAGATCTAGGGGGCAGGGGGCAGCCCCAGCATTTT. The encoded protein is CASSQDLGGRGQPQHF.

This clone was seen only once. J is TRBJ2-3 and V is TRBV7-3; D is uncertain. Germline assignment: CDR1 SGHTA and CDR2 FQGTGA. The CDR3 is 13 amino acids. V lost 3 bases, J lost 2 bases, and 6 bases lay in between. CDR3 amino acids: CASSLGFTDTQYF. CDR3 in DNA: TGTGCCAGCAGCTTGGGCTTCACAGATACGCAGTATTTT.

This rearrangement joins TRBV13 to TRBJ2-1; perhaps TRBD2 as D (6 bases). Germline V gives CDR1 PRHDT, CDR2 FYEKMQ (reference sequence). Between the trimmed V and J ends, which lost 5 bases and 4 bases, there was a span of 12 bases. The CDR3 length is 14 residues. CDR3 loop: CASSDPEGYNEQFF. Written as DNA, the CDR3 is TGTGCCAGCAGCGACCCGGAGGGATACAATGAGCAGTTCTTC.

The chain employs TRBV11-2 and TRBJ1-4, with 10 bases lining up with TRBD1. The ends lost 5 bases at V and 8 bases at J; junction bases unmatched: 2. This CDR3 spans 13 amino acids. Germline V gene sequence: CDR1 SGHAT, CDR2 FQNNGV. CDR3 residues: CASSRTGGEKLFF. As DNA, the CDR3 is TGTGCCAGCAGCCGGACAGGGGGGGAAAAACTGTTTTTT. Filled out from reference TRBV11-2 and TRBJ1-4, the complete variable domain reads EAGVAQSPRYKIIEKRQSVAFWCNPISGHATLYWYQQILGQGPKLLIQFQNNGVVDDSQLPKDRFSAERLKGVDSTLKIQPAKLEDSAVYLCASSRTGGEKLFFGSGTQLSVL.

The V call is TRBV5-4, the J call TRBJ1-4; 11 bases align to TRBD1. Germline loops: CDR1 SGHNT, CDR2 YYREEE (reference sequence). This CDR3 spans 14 amino acids. With 5 bases clipped from V and 8 bases from J, the junction kept 5 bases outside the gene matches. The CDR3 nucleotides read TGTGCCAGCAGTCTGGACAGGGGGCAGGAAAAACTGTTTTTT. Residues: CASSLDRGQEKLFF.

This chain links TRBV18 with TRBJ2-7, with 7 positions matching TRBD1. Germline assignment: CDR1 KGHSH and CDR2 LQKENI. Trimming at V came to 3 bases and at J to 4 bases, leaving 6 bases not matched to a gene. The CDR3 sequence is 14 residues long. The CDR3 spells CASSPRTGLYEQYV. For the CDR3, the DNA is TGTGCCAGCTCACCGCGGACAGGTCTATACGAGCAGTACGTC.